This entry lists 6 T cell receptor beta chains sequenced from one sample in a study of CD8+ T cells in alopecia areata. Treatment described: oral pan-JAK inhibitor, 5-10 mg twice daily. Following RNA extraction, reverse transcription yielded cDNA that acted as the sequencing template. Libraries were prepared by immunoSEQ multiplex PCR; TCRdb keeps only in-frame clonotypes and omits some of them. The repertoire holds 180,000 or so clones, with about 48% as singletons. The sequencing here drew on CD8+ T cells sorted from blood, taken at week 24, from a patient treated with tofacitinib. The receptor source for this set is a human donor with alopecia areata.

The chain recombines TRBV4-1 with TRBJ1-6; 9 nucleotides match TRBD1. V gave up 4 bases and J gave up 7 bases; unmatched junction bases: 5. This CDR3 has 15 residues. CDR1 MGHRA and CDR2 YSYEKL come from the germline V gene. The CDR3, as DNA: TGCGCCAGCAGCCCTCTGACAGGGGGAAATTCACCCCTCCACTTT. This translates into CASSPLTGGNSPLHF.

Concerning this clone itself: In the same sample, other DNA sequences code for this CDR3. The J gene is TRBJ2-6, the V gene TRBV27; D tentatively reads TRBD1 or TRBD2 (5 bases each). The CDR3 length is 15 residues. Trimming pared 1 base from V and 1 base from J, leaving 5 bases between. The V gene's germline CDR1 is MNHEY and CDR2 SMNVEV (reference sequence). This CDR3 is CASSLWGSGANVLTF. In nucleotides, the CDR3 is TGTGCCAGCAGTTTATGGGGGTCTGGGGCCAACGTCCTGACTTTC.

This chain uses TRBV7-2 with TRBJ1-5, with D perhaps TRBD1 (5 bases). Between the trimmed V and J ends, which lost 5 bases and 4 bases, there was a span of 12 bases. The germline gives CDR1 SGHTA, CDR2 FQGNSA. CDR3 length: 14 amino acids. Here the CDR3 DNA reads TGTGCCAGCAGCCTTACGGAGGGGAATCAGCCCCAGCATTTT. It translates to CASSLTEGNQPQHF.

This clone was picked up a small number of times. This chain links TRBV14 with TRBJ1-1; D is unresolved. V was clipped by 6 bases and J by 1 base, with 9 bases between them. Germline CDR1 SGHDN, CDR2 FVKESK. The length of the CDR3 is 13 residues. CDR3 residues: CASSFLENTEAFF. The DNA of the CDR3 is TGTGCCAGCAGTTTTCTTGAGAACACTGAAGCTTTCTTT. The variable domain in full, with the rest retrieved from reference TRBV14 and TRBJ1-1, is EAGVTQFPSHSVIEKGQTVTLRCDPISGHDNLYWYRRVMGKEIKFLLHFVKESKQDESGMPNNRFLAERTGGTYSTLKVQPAELEDSGVYFCASSFLENTEAFFGQGTRLTVV.

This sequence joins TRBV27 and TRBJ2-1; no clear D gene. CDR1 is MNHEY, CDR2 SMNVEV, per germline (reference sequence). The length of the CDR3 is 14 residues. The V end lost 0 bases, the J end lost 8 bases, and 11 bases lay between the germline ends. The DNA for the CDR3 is TGTGCCAGCAGTTTATCCACAACGGGCGATGAGCAGTTCTTC. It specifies CASSLSTTGDEQFF.

Here the CDR3 reads CASSQVVYSNEKLFF. The CDR3 DNA follows: TGCGCCAGCAGCCAAGTTGTGTATTCTAATGAAAAACTGTTTTTT. The V gene is TRBV4-3, the J gene TRBJ1-4; D gene unclear. Germline V lookup: CDR1 LGHNA, CDR2 YSLEER. CDR3 size: 15 residues. V was trimmed by 1 base and J by 3 bases, leaving 9 bases between them.